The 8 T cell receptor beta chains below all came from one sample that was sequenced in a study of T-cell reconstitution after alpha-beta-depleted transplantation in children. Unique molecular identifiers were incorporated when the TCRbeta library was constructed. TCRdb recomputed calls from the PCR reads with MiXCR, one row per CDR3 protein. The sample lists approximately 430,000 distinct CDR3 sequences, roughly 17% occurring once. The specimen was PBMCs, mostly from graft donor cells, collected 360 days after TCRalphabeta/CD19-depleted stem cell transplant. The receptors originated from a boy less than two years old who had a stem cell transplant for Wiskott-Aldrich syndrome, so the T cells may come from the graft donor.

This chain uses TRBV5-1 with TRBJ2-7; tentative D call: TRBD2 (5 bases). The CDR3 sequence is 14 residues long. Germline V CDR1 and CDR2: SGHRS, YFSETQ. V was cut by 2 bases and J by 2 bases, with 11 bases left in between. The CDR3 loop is CASSFRGSPYEQYF. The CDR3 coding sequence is TGCGCCAGCAGCTTCCGGGGTTCGCCCTACGAGCAGTACTTC. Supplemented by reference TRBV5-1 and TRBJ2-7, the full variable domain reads KAGVTQTPRYLIKTRGQQVTLSCSPISGHRSVSWYQQTPGQGLQFLFEYFSETQRNKGNFPGRFSGRQFSNSRSEMNVSTLELGDSALYLCASSFRGSPYEQYFGPGTRLTVT.

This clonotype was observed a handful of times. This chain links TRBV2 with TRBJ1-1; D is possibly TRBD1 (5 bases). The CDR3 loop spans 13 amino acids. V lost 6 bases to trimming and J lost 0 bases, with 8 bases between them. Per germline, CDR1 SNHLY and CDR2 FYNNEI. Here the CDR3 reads CASRTDLNTEAFF. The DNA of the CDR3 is TGTGCCAGCAGGACAGACCTGAACACTGAAGCTTTCTTT.

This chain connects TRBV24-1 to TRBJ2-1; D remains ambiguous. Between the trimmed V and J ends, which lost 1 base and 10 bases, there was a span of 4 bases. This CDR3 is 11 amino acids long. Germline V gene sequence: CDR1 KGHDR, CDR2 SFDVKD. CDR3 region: CATSDFAEQFF. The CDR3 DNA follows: TGTGCCACCAGTGATTTCGCCGAGCAGTTCTTC.

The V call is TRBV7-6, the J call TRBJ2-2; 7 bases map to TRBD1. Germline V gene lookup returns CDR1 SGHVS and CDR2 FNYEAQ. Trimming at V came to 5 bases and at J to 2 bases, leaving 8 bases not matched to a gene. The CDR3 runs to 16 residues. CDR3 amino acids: CASSGRDSPNTGELFF. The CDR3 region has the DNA TGTGCCAGCAGCGGCCGGGACAGTCCTAACACCGGGGAGCTGTTTTTT.

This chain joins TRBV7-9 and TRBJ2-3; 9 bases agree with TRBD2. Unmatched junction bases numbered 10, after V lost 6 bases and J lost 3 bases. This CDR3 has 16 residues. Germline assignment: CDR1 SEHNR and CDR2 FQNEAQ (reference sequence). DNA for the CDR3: TGTGCCAGCAGGCCACCCCCTAGCGGGAAGACAGATACGCAGTATTTT. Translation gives CASRPPPSGKTDTQYF.

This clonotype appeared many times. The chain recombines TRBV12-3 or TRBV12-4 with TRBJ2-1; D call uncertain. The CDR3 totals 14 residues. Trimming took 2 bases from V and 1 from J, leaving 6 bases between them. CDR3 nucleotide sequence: TGTGCCAGCAGTTTATACAGTTCCTACAATGAGCAGTTCTTC. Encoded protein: CASSLYSSYNEQFF.

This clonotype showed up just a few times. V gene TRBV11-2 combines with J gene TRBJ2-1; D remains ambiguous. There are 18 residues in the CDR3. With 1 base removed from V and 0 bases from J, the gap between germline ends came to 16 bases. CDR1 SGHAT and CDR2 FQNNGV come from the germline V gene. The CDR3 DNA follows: TGTGCCAGCAGCTTAGGACCCGTAGGATCTAGCTCCTACAATGAGCAGTTCTTC. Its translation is CASSLGPVGSSSYNEQFF.

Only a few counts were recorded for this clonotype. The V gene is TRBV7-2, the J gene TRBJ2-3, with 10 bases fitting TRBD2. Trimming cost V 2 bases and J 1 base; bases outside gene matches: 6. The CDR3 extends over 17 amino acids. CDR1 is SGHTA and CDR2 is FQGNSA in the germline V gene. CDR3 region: CASSLTAGGPCTDTQYF. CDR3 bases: TGTGCCAGCAGCTTAACAGCGGGGGGGCCCTGCACAGATACGCAGTATTTT.